The 21 T cell receptor beta chains presented below share a single source sample, sequenced in a study of CD8 T cells in Susac syndrome. Reverse transcription of about 0.45 to 1 ug RNA was performed with random hexamers. TCRdb re-called the immunoSEQ multiplex PCR reads through MiXCR, storing one row per CDR3 protein. The table shows about 140,000 distinct CDR3 sequences, with approximately 95% occurring only once. Specimen: CD4+ T cells from PBMCs. These receptor sequences come from a human donor with multiple sclerosis.

The chain couples TRBV5-1 to TRBJ1-6, with D uncertain. The CDR3 consists of 14 residues. Germline assignment: CDR1 SGHRS and CDR2 YFSETQ. Trimming shortened V by 0 bases and J by 7 bases, and 8 bases separated the two germline ends. CDR3: CASSLGLQNSPLHF. CDR3 bases: TGCGCCAGCAGCTTGGGACTTCAAAATTCACCCCTCCACTTT.

This clonotype was recorded only once. V usage is TRBV29-1 and J usage is TRBJ2-1; D unclear. Trimming shortened V by 4 bases and J by 6 bases, and 7 bases separated the two germline ends. CDR1 and CDR2 (germline): SQVTM, ANQGSEA. The CDR3 is 11 residues long. DNA of the CDR3: TGCAGCGTTGCCCCTACCAATGAGCAGTTCTTC. It yields the protein CSVAPTNEQFF.

The V call is TRBV6-5, the J call TRBJ1-6; D may be TRBD1 (5 bases). Looked up from germline, CDR1 is MNHEY and CDR2 is SVGAGI. This CDR3 has 14 amino acids. The ends were cut back, 7 bases at V and 7 bases at J, with 14 bases in the middle. The CDR3 region has the DNA TGTGCCAGCACCCCTGGGGCCCAAAATTCACCCCTCCACTTT. As protein: CASTPGAQNSPLHF.

The V call is TRBV19, the J call TRBJ2-5; tentatively, D is TRBD2 (5 bases). This CDR3 region has 13 residues. The V and J ends lost 5 bases and 2 bases respectively, with 9 bases between them. CDR1 and CDR2 (germline): LNHDA, SQIVND (reference sequence). CDR3 loop: CASSPPGQETQYF. The CDR3 nucleotides read TGTGCCAGTAGTCCTCCGGGACAAGAGACCCAGTACTTC.

The chain has TRBV10-3 and TRBJ1-5; 10 bases agree with TRBD1. The V and J ends lost 10 bases and 7 bases, in that order; junction bases with no gene match: 10. The CDR3 sequence is 14 residues long. From germline, CDR1 is ENHRY and CDR2 SYGVKD. This chain's CDR3 is CATRGQGNNQPQHF. As DNA, the CDR3 is TGTGCCACCCGGGGACAGGGGAACAACCAGCCCCAGCATTTT.

This clonotype was seen once. The chain uses TRBV29-1 and TRBJ2-3, with 12 bases matching TRBD2. Germline CDR1 reads SQVTM; CDR2 reads ANQGSEA. V was clipped by 0 bases and J by 2 bases; unmatched bases: 9. The CDR3 length is 18 residues. The CDR3 region is CSVEDHLAGGRVTDTQYF. CDR3 bases: TGCAGCGTTGAAGATCATCTAGCGGGGGGGCGTGTCACAGATACGCAGTATTTT.

The chain couples TRBV7-3 to TRBJ1-4; no firm D call. The germline gives CDR1 SGHTA, CDR2 FQGTGA. The V end lost 3 bases, the J end lost 8 bases, and 10 bases lay between the germline ends. This CDR3 has 13 amino acids. Here the CDR3 DNA reads TGTGCCAGCAGCTTCTCGTCGGGAGAAAAACTGTTTTTT. It codes for CASSFSSGEKLFF.

The chain employs TRBV4-3 and TRBJ2-3; 13 bases line up with TRBD2. From germline, CDR1 is LGHNA and CDR2 YSLEER. The CDR3 length is 18 residues. V was pared by 1 base and J by 6 bases, with 10 bases of the junction left unmatched. The CDR3, as DNA: TGCGCCAGCAGCCAAGGGGGGACTAGCGGGGCTCGTATGGATACGCAGTATTTT. Amino acids: CASSQGGTSGARMDTQYF.

The chain has TRBV27 and TRBJ1-1; D not certain. V lost 1 base and J 2 bases, leaving 11 bases between the germline ends. CDR1 MNHEY and CDR2 SMNVEV come from the germline V gene (reference sequence). This CDR3 is built from 15 residues. The CDR3 loop reads CASSLLSQLNTEAFF. The CDR3 DNA follows: TGTGCCAGCAGTTTATTGTCCCAGCTCAACACTGAAGCTTTCTTT.

The chain joins TRBV28 to TRBJ2-6; TRBD1 aligns across 9 bases. This CDR3 contains 18 residues. V lost 5 bases, J lost 2 bases, and 10 bases stayed unmatched. The V gene's germline CDR1 is MDHEN and CDR2 SYDVKM. CDR3 bases: TGTGCCAGCAGTCGACCGGGACAGGGTACCCCTGGGGCCAACGTCCTGACTTTC. Translated, it gives CASSRPGQGTPGANVLTF.

CDR3 loop: CAWGDGGYEQYF. For the CDR3, the DNA is TGTGCCTGGGGCGACGGGGGGTACGAGCAGTACTTC. The chain links TRBV30 to TRBJ2-7; 7 positions agree with TRBD2. Germline V gene data show CDR1 as GTSNPN and CDR2 as SVGIG (reference sequence). Unmatched junction bases numbered 5, after V lost 5 bases and J lost 4 bases. The CDR3 covers 12 residues.

The chain links TRBV30 to TRBJ2-3; D uncertain. Per the germline V gene, CDR1 is GTSNPN and CDR2 is SVGIG (reference sequence). CDR3 length equals 13 residues. The V end was cut by 6 bases, the J end by 0 bases, with 10 bases between. CDR3: CACHRFSTDTQYF. CDR3 nucleotide sequence: TGTGCCTGCCACCGTTTCAGCACAGATACGCAGTATTTT. The full variable domain, its missing parts supplied by reference TRBV30 and TRBJ2-3, is SQTIHQWPATLVQPVGSPLSLECTVEGTSNPNLYWYRQAAGRGLQLLFYSVGIGQISSEVPQNLSASRPQDRQFILSSKKLLLSDSGFYLCACHRFSTDTQYFGPGTRLTVL.

This rearrangement joins TRBV5-1 to TRBJ2-2; D might be TRBD1 (6 bases). CDR1 is SGHRS and CDR2 is YFSETQ in the germline V gene. V gave up 3 bases and J gave up 5 bases, with 11 bases separating them. CDR3 size: 14 residues. For the CDR3, the DNA is TGCGCCAGCAGCTCCTACAGGGAAACCGGGGAGCTGTTTTTT. Translation: CASSSYRETGELFF.

The chain recombines TRBV20-1 with TRBJ2-7, with D perhaps matching TRBD2 (6 bases). Germline V gives CDR1 DFQATT, CDR2 SNEGSKA (reference sequence). The CDR3 is 15 amino acids. The V gene lost 1 base and the J gene lost 5 bases, with 18 bases spanning the gap. The CDR3, as DNA: TGCAGTGCTAGAGTCTTGGCGGGAAGTGGCAACGAGCAGTACTTC. Its translation is CSARVLAGSGNEQYF.

V usage is TRBV3-1 and J usage is TRBJ2-3, with TRBD1 matching 7 bases. The V and J ends lost 9 bases and 3 bases, in that order; junction bases with no gene match: 3. From germline, CDR1 is LGHDT and CDR2 YNNKEL (reference sequence). The CDR3 has 12 residues. The CDR3 spells CASKTGTDTQYF. The CDR3 DNA follows: TGTGCCAGTAAGACAGGGACAGATACGCAGTATTTT.

This clonotype was seen a single time. The rearrangement links TRBV12-3 or TRBV12-4 to TRBJ1-1; perhaps TRBD1 as D (6 bases). The V end lost 7 bases, the J end lost 2 bases, and 14 bases lay between the germline ends. The CDR3 runs to 14 residues. CDR3 region: CASTLTGPNTEAFF. CDR3 nucleotides: TGTGCCAGCACCCTAACAGGGCCCAACACTGAAGCTTTCTTT.

CDR3 sequence: CASSPPYQTSNQPQHF. For the CDR3, the DNA is TGTGCCAGCTCACCACCGTACCAAACTAGCAATCAGCCCCAGCATTTT. The genes are TRBV18 and TRBJ1-5; D is undetermined. The CDR3 runs to 16 residues. V lost 0 bases, J lost 0 bases, and 9 bases lay in between. Per germline, CDR1 KGHSH and CDR2 LQKENI.

This chain links TRBV20-1 with TRBJ1-2; a weak D match, TRBD1 (6 bases). Deletions cut 7 bases from V and 7 bases from J, with 13 bases between. The CDR3 runs to 11 residues. Germline assignment: CDR1 DFQATT and CDR2 SNEGSKA (reference sequence). The CDR3 protein is CSDTGPGGYTF. CDR3 DNA: TGCAGTGACACAGGGCCGGGTGGCTACACCTTC.

The V gene is TRBV6-1, the J gene TRBJ1-5; tentative D call: TRBD1 (5 bases). Germline V gene sequence: CDR1 MNHNS, CDR2 SASEGT. V was trimmed by 5 bases and J by 0 bases, leaving 14 bases between them. The CDR3 has 16 amino acids. The CDR3 loop reads CASSQIQGSSNQPQHF. DNA of the CDR3: TGTGCCAGCAGTCAAATCCAGGGATCTAGCAATCAGCCCCAGCATTTT.

This chain connects TRBV5-4 to TRBJ1-1; no clear D. The germline gives CDR1 SGHNT, CDR2 YYREEE (reference sequence). This CDR3 has 16 amino acids. V lost 1 base and J lost 2, with 15 bases in between. The CDR3 loop is CASSLSGNLINTEAFF. CDR3 coding DNA: TGTGCCAGCAGCTTGTCCGGTAATCTGATTAACACTGAAGCTTTCTTT.

Only one count was recorded for this clonotype. V gene TRBV12-3 or TRBV12-4 combines with J gene TRBJ2-7; D gene ambiguous. Trimming pared 5 bases from V and 3 bases from J, leaving 11 bases between. The CDR3 is 13 residues long. CDR3 sequence: CASSKTGLYEQYF. Written as DNA, the CDR3 is TGTGCCAGCAGTAAAACCGGGCTCTACGAGCAGTACTTC.